A single sample gave rise to the 17 T cell receptor beta chains below, sequenced in a study of vaccination effects on CD4 cells after COVID-19. Their antigens remain unidentified. Expansion with viral peptide pools was applied to antigen-specific CD4+ T cells by the ViraFEST assay prior to sequencing. Subsequent to a culture period of less than twelve days, CD4+ T cells were isolated. The study found no prior SARS-CoV-2 infection in the vaccine recipients, who tested negative for nucleocapsid antibodies. Profiling relied on immunoSEQ multiplex PCR, and the TCRdb table lists in-frame clones only, not all of them. The sample consists of about 23,000 clones, 73% of them appearing once. The source was CD4+ T cells from PBMCs cultured with SARS-CoV-2 spike peptides, collected before COVID-19 vaccination. The receptors stem from a human donor who received a COVID-19 vaccine.

This clone is medium-sized within its sample. DNA for the CDR3: TGCGCCAGCAGCCCGACAGGGGGACGCACTGAAGCTTTCTTT. Residues: CASSPTGGRTEAFF. The chain combines TRBV5-1 with TRBJ1-1, with TRBD1 identical over 9 bases. From germline, CDR1 is SGHRS and CDR2 YFSETQ. CDR3 length equals 14 residues. V shed 4 bases and J 4 bases; nucleotides not matched to a gene: 5.

V and J are TRBV4-1 and TRBJ1-2; TRBD1 might be the D (5 bases). The length of the CDR3 is 17 residues. From germline, CDR1 is MGHRA and CDR2 YSYEKL. V shed 3 bases and J shed 4 bases, with 21 bases lying between them. The CDR3 loop reads CASSHEAGPISIYGYTF. The DNA for the CDR3 is TGCGCCAGCAGCCACGAAGCGGGGCCGATAAGCATCTATGGCTACACCTTC.

The J gene is TRBJ2-7, the V gene TRBV11-2; the D is unclear. The CDR3 has 14 residues. In germline, CDR1 is SGHAT, CDR2 FQNNGV. The V gene lost 2 bases and the J gene lost 2 bases, with 10 bases spanning the gap. As DNA, the CDR3 is TGTGCCAGCAGCTTACTCGTAGGAGCCTACGAGCAGTACTTC. Amino acids: CASSLLVGAYEQYF.

V gene TRBV18 combines with J gene TRBJ1-6, with D uncertain. Germline-derived CDR1 and CDR2 are KGHSH and LQKENI. The length of the CDR3 is 17 residues. Trimming took off 3 bases at V and 0 bases at J, with 12 bases between the two ends. CDR3 coding DNA: TGTGCCAGCTCACCTCAAACGGGTAGCTCCTATAATTCACCCCTCCACTTT. Protein sequence: CASSPQTGSSYNSPLHF. Full variable domain (remainder filled in from reference TRBV18 and TRBJ1-6): NAGVMQNPRHLVRRRGQEARLRCSPMKGHSHVYWYRQLPEEGLKFMVYLQKENIIDESGMPKERFSAEFPKEGPSILRIQQVVRGDSAAYFCASSPQTGSSYNSPLHFGNGTRLTVT.

The gene calls are TRBV18 and TRBJ1-3; no reliable D call. Germline V lookup: CDR1 KGHSH, CDR2 LQKENI. The ends were cut back, 3 bases at V and 4 bases at J, with 13 bases in the middle. The CDR3 extends over 15 amino acids. The CDR3 nucleotides read TGTGCCAGCTCACCGCAAGGAGGGCTCGGAAACACCATATATTTT. Translating it yields CASSPQGGLGNTIYF.

This clone was seen a single time. The J gene is TRBJ2-7, the V gene TRBV5-1, with 9 bases fitting TRBD1. Germline V gene sequence: CDR1 SGHRS, CDR2 YFSETQ. Unmatched junction bases numbered 6, after V lost 4 bases and J lost 4 bases. The CDR3 runs 14 residues. CDR3: CASSVGQGGYEQYF. CDR3 nucleotide sequence: TGCGCCAGCAGCGTGGGACAGGGAGGATACGAGCAGTACTTC.

This clone occurred a few times. This chain connects TRBV5-1 to TRBJ2-2, with D possibly matching TRBD1 (5 bases). The V end lost 0 bases, the J end lost 4 bases, and 16 bases lay between the germline ends. The germline V gene encodes CDR1 SGHRS and CDR2 YFSETQ. The CDR3 has 17 residues. DNA of the CDR3: TGCGCCAGCAGCTTGGGTAGGGGCATGGAAAGCACCGGGGAGCTGTTTTTT. This codes for CASSLGRGMESTGELFF.

This chain uses TRBV5-5 with TRBJ1-5; D call uncertain. Trimming stripped 1 base from V and 1 base from J, with 6 bases between. In germline, CDR1 is SGHKS, CDR2 YYEKEE (reference sequence). The CDR3 length is 14 residues. The chain's CDR3 is CASSLQISNQPQHF. CDR3 DNA: TGTGCCAGCAGCTTGCAGATCAGCAATCAGCCCCAGCATTTT.

This chain connects TRBV2 to TRBJ1-1, with a weak D call TRBD1 (6 bases). Trimming pared 4 bases from V and 6 bases from J, leaving 9 bases between. The CDR3 is made up of 12 amino acids. Per germline, CDR1 SNHLY and CDR2 FYNNEI. CDR3 coding DNA: TGTGCCAGCAGTGCGACAGGTCCTGAAGCTTTCTTT. As protein: CASSATGPEAFF.

The V and J genes are TRBV2 and TRBJ2-7; D possibly corresponds to TRBD2 (5 bases). The germline V gene has CDR1 SNHLY and CDR2 FYNNEI. This CDR3 contains 13 residues. Trimming stripped 3 bases from V and 6 bases from J, with 12 bases between. The CDR3 protein is CASSDVGSPEQYF. CDR3 DNA sequence: TGTGCCAGCAGTGACGTTGGGAGTCCCGAGCAGTACTTC.

The chain couples TRBV7-2 to TRBJ2-3; 15 bases map to TRBD2. Germline loops: CDR1 SGHTA, CDR2 FQGNSA. The CDR3 totals 14 residues. V shed 4 bases, J shed 11 bases, and the junction held 4 bases outside the gene matches. This chain's CDR3 is CASSWTSGGVGQYF. As DNA, the CDR3 is TGTGCCAGCAGCTGGACTAGCGGGGGGGTGGGGCAGTATTTT.

The V call is TRBV19, the J call TRBJ1-1; no reliable D call. CDR1 and CDR2 from the germline V gene are LNHDA and SQIVND (reference sequence). The V end lost 3 bases, the J end lost 0 bases, and 14 bases lay between the germline ends. The CDR3 is 16 amino acids. The CDR3 loop reads CASSIAITMMNTEAFF. CDR3 bases: TGTGCCAGTAGTATTGCGATTACAATGATGAACACTGAAGCTTTCTTT.

The chain combines TRBV6-5 with TRBJ2-7, with TRBD1 identical over 7 bases. The germline V gene encodes CDR1 MNHEY and CDR2 SVGAGI. The CDR3 loop spans 15 amino acids. V lost 5 bases to trimming and J lost 3 bases; unmatched junction nucleotides: 10. The CDR3 here is CASSLKDRVGYEQYF. CDR3 bases: TGTGCCAGCAGTCTGAAAGACAGGGTGGGCTACGAGCAGTACTTC.

The CDR3 loop is CASSRGETQYF. The CDR3 DNA reads TGTGCCAGTAGTCGGGGGGAGACCCAGTACTTC. This sequence joins TRBV19 and TRBJ2-5; weak D call: TRBD2 (6 bases). The CDR3 is made up of 11 amino acids. The V gene's germline CDR1 is LNHDA and CDR2 SQIVND (reference sequence). Trimming took 5 bases from V and 5 from J, leaving 6 bases between them.

This clone has a single count. The chain has TRBV7-9 and TRBJ1-3; no definite D call. V was pared by 0 bases and J by 0 bases, with 6 bases between. CDR1 is SEHNR and CDR2 is FQNEAQ in the germline V gene (reference sequence). The CDR3 runs to 15 residues. For the CDR3, the DNA is TGTGCCAGCAGCTTAGCGGACGCCTCTGGAAACACCATATATTTT. The encoded protein is CASSLADASGNTIYF.

This clone has only one observation. The gene calls are TRBV18 and TRBJ2-5; D gene unclear. The CDR3 is 14 residues long. CDR1 is KGHSH and CDR2 is LQKENI in the germline V gene. Trimming removed 2 bases at V and 5 bases at J, with 12 bases between. Here the CDR3 DNA reads TGTGCCAGCTCACCAGAAAACGGTGGGGAGACCCAGTACTTC. Translation gives CASSPENGGETQYF.

Relative to its sample, this clone is medium-sized. The chain combines TRBV29-1 with TRBJ2-7; 8 bases fit TRBD1. The trim removed 3 bases at V and 7 bases at J, leaving 5 bases unmatched. The CDR3 loop spans 12 amino acids. CDR1 and CDR2 (germline): SQVTM, ANQGSEA. The CDR3 DNA follows: TGCAGCGTTGACAGGACAGGGAATGAGCAGTACTTC. It translates to CSVDRTGNEQYF.